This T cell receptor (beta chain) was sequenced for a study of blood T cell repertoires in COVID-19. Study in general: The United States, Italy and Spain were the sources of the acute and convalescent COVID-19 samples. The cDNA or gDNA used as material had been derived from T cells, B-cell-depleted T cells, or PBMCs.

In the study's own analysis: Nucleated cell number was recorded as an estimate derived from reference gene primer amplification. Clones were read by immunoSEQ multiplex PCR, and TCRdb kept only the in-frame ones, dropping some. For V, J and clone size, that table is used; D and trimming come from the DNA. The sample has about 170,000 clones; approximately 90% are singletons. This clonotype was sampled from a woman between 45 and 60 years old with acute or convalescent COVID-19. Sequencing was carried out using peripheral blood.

The CDR3 is CASSPSPGQGSYGYTF. CDR3 DNA sequence: TGTGCCAGCAGCCCGAGCCCGGGACAGGGGTCCTATGGCTACACCTTC. The chain links TRBV7-2 to TRBJ1-2; the match to TRBD1 covers 10 bases. The CDR3 contains 16 residues. V trimming: 5 bases; J trimming: 4 bases; junction bases outside the gene matches: 10. Per the germline V gene, CDR1 is SGHTA and CDR2 is FQGNSA.